This T cell receptor (beta chain) was sequenced in a study of blood T cell repertoires in COVID-19. Study overall: PBMCs, B-cell-depleted T cells, or T cells provided the cDNA or gDNA that made up the material.

TCRdb keeps only in-frame clones here, not all; method: immunoSEQ multiplex PCR. The table lists over 90,000 clones, more than 90% of them singletons, with around 4% in the top ten. This TCR derives from a man younger than 35 with acute or convalescent COVID-19. The material sequenced was peripheral blood.

CDR3 region: CASSSPWDRGNYGYTF. CDR3 in DNA: TGTGCCAGCAGCTCCCCCTGGGACAGGGGTAACTATGGCTACACCTTC. The V gene is TRBV11-2, the J gene TRBJ1-2; the match to TRBD1 covers 10 bases. Unmatched junction bases numbered 6, after V lost 4 bases and J lost 1 base. In germline, CDR1 is SGHAT, CDR2 FQNNGV. CDR3 length: 16 residues.